The 3 T cell receptor beta chains presented below share a single source sample, sequenced in a study of technical replicates of blood from a few donors. Using immunoSEQ multiplex PCR, the repertoire was profiled, and TCRdb retains in-frame clones only, with some absent. The table includes 60,000 to 70,000 clones, 95% to 98% detected once. What was sequenced was T cells isolated from PBMCs. Source of these receptors: a human donor in good health.

CDR3 protein: CSVGVTGEKGELFF. CDR3 DNA: TGCAGCGTTGGAGTCACGGGAGAGAAAGGGGAGCTGTTTTTT. The genes are TRBV29-1 and TRBJ2-2, with D maybe TRBD2 (6 bases). CDR1 is SQVTM, CDR2 ANQGSEA, per germline. Trimming shortened V by 4 bases and J by 8 bases, and 17 bases separated the two germline ends. This CDR3 spans 14 amino acids.

This chain uses TRBV7-9 with TRBJ2-5; weak D call: TRBD1 (6 bases). The CDR3 runs 13 residues. V lost 2 bases and J 4 bases, leaving 8 bases between the germline ends. Germline values: CDR1 SEHNR, CDR2 FQNEAQ (reference sequence). The CDR3 DNA sequence: TGTGCCAGCAGCTTAAAGGACAGAGAGACCCAGTACTTC. Translated, it gives CASSLKDRETQYF.

The CDR3 region has the DNA TGCAGCGTTGTCGAGGGGGCGAGTGGCTACACCTTC. Protein: CSVVEGASGYTF. The J gene is TRBJ1-2, the V gene TRBV29-1, with 7 bases matching TRBD1. V lost 4 bases, J lost 7 bases, and 6 bases stayed unmatched. The length of the CDR3 is 12 residues. Germline-derived CDR1 and CDR2 are SQVTM and ANQGSEA.